This T cell receptor (beta chain) originates from a study of T cell responses to AZD1222 COVID-19 vaccine. Study-wide points: The study sampled repertoires only after the peak T cell response. Spike-specific TCR breadth rose after two AZD1222 doses, and depth rose as well. Clonal diversity was possibly underestimated; the donors were predominantly white British and more often female. AZD1222 recipients seropositive at baseline numbered only six or seven.

Using immunoSEQ multiplex PCR, the repertoire was profiled, and TCRdb retains in-frame clones only, with some absent. The sample lists 150,000 to 200,000 clones, over 90% seen once, with under 2.5% in the top ten. Germline loops: CDR1 SGHTA, CDR2 FQGNSA. This CDR3 contains 16 residues. Trimming pared 5 bases from V and 0 bases from J, leaving 16 bases between. Of note for this clone: Its antigen remains unidentified.

The receptor was isolated from an adult in good health. V usage is TRBV7-2 and J usage is TRBJ1-2; D remains unclear. The sequenced sample was peripheral blood, obtained on day 0 of AZD1222 vaccination. CDR3 in amino acids: CASSRDVSSTNYGYTF. CDR3 bases: TGTGCCAGCAGCCGTGATGTTAGCAGTACTAACTATGGCTACACCTTC.